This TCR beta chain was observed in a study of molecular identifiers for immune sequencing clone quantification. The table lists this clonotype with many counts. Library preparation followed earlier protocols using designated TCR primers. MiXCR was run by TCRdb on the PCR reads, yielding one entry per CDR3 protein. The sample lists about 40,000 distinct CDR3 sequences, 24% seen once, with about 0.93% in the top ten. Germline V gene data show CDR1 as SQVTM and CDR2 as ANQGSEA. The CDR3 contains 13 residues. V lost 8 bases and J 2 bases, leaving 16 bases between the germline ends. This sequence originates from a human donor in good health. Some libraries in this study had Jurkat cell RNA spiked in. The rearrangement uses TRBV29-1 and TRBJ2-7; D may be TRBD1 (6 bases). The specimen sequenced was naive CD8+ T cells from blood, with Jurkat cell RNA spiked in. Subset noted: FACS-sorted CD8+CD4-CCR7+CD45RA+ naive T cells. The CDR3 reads CSITTGAAYEQYF. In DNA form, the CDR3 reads TGCAGCATTACGACAGGTGCCGCCTACGAGCAGTACTTC.